This T cell receptor (beta chain) stems from a study of beta chain features in type 1 diabetes. This clone was observed a few times. Its antigen is not identified. The authors reverse transcribed all of the isolated RNA, so sequencing captured expressed TCRB transcripts. Repertoires were generated with immunoSEQ multiplex PCR, while TCRdb's copy carries only in-frame clones and drops some. The sample carries fewer than 350,000 clones, roughly 8% recorded once. V gave up 4 bases and J gave up 7 bases, with 10 bases separating them. This CDR3 has 13 amino acids. Germline V lookup: CDR1 SGHDN, CDR2 FVKESK. General study points: Using cDNA template may skew counts toward highly expressing activated cells.

Sequenced sample: central memory CD4+ T cells from blood. The genes are TRBV14 and TRBJ1-4; D is uncertain. The receptor comes from a woman in her late teens or twenties in good health. The CDR3 is CASSRGFGEKLFF. The CDR3 nucleotides are TGTGCCAGCAGCCGAGGGTTTGGTGAAAAACTGTTTTTT.